What follows describes a single T cell receptor (beta chain). In germline, CDR1 is SGHRS, CDR2 YFSETQ. The junction had 7 bases not matched to a gene; V was cut back by 0 bases and J by 0 bases. CDR3 length: 18 residues. The entry originates in a study of T cell changes during pregnancy in multiple sclerosis. TCRdb's table, derived via immunoSEQ multiplex PCR, lists solely in-frame clones and lacks some. The sample includes 50,000 to 65,000 clones, 80% to 95% of them seen just once. Material: peripheral blood, obtained in the third trimester of pregnancy. This TCR derives from a female donor in good health, enrolled as a control in a pregnancy study. The rearrangement joins TRBV5-1 to TRBJ2-1, with TRBD2 matching 9 bases. CDR3 region: CASSLESSGISSYNEQFF. CDR3 nucleotides: TGCGCCAGCAGCTTGGAGTCTAGCGGGATTAGCTCCTACAATGAGCAGTTCTTC. Variable domain in full (rest from reference TRBV5-1 and TRBJ2-1): KAGVTQTPRYLIKTRGQQVTLSCSPISGHRSVSWYQQTPGQGLQFLFEYFSETQRNKGNFPGRFSGRQFSNSRSEMNVSTLELGDSALYLCASSLESSGISSYNEQFFGPGTRLTVL.